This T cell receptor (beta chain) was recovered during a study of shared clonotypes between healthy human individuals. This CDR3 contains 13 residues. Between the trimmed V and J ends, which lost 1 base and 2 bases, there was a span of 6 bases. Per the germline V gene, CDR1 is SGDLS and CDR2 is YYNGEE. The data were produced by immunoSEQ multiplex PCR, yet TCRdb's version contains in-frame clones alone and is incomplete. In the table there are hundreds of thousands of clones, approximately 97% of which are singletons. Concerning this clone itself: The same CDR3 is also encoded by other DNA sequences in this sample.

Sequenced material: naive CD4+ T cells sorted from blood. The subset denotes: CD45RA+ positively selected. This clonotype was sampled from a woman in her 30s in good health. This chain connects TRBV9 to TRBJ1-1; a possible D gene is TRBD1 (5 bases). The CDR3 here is CASSVTGNTEAFF. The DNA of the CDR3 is TGTGCCAGCAGCGTAACAGGAAACACTGAAGCTTTCTTT.